The TCR beta chain under discussion was sequenced for a study of CD8+CD57+ T cells in acquired aplastic anemia. Patients chosen for sequencing had shown CD8+CD57+ cell expansion by flow cytometry. Every patient presented with severe acquired aplastic anemia. Patients had undergone no therapy by the time their blood was sampled. TCR beta VDJ and CDR3 were profiled, and genomic DNA was the template. One entry per CDR3 protein, called by TCRdb with MiXCR from the reads. The sample records more than 70,000 distinct CDR3 sequences, around 70% being singletons. With V trimmed by 1 base and J by 5 bases, 4 bases remained unmatched. There are 13 residues in the CDR3. Looked up from germline, CDR1 is DFQATT and CDR2 is SNEGSKA (reference sequence).

The rearrangement links TRBV20-1 to TRBJ2-5; 7 bases are shared with TRBD2. The sequencing input was sorted CD4+, CD8+, or CD8+CD57+ T cells (not recorded which) from PBMCs. The TCR comes from a human donor with aplastic anemia. The CDR3 bases are TGCAGTGCTAGAGTGGGGCGGGGGGAGACCCAGTACTTC. It encodes CSARVGRGETQYF.